This T cell receptor (beta chain) was sequenced in a study of T cell responses to AZD1222 COVID-19 vaccine. Study-level findings and limits: The study reported that nearly half of spike-specific TCRs target unmutated variant regions. With dominance at 160-218 and 743-854, vaccine-associated CD4 TCRs spanned spike. White British donors predominated, females outnumbered males, and clonal diversity was possibly underestimated.

TCRdb's table, derived via immunoSEQ multiplex PCR, lists solely in-frame clones and lacks some. The table lists 110,000 to 150,000 clones, roughly 92% of them singletons. In the case of this clone: Its matching antigen is unknown.

The CDR3 loop spans 15 amino acids. Trimming removed 7 bases from V and 7 bases from J; junction bases left unmatched: 10. CDR1 and CDR2 (germline): MNHEY, SMNVEV (reference sequence). The chain carries TRBV27 and TRBJ2-7, with 13 bases identical to TRBD2. The sample here was peripheral blood, taken on day 0 of AZD1222 vaccination. The sequence was collected from an adult in good health. This CDR3 is CASTRTSGRAEEQYF. CDR3 sequence (DNA): TGTGCCAGCACCCGTACTAGCGGGAGGGCGGAAGAGCAGTACTTC.